The entry below describes one TCR beta chain. The antigen remains unidentified. Germline loops: CDR1 LGHDT, CDR2 YNNKEL (reference sequence). The CDR3 runs 13 residues. V was shortened by 0 bases and J by 7 bases, with 9 bases between the two germline ends. This table comes from immunoSEQ multiplex PCR, and its TCRdb copy is limited to in-frame clones, with some not included. In the table there are about 180,000 clones, 70% to 90% of which are singletons. This specimen comes from a study of T cell responses to AZD1222 COVID-19 vaccine. Findings of the study overall: Increased Spike-specific TCR breadth and depth were observed after two AZD1222 doses. Mapped onto spike, vaccine-associated CD4 TCRs spanned it and were dominant at 160-218 and 743-854. It should be noted that donors were predominantly white British and more often female, and clonal diversity was possibly underestimated. The study sampled repertoires only after the peak T cell response.

This TCR derives from an adult in good health. Sequenced here: peripheral blood, sampled on day 0 of AZD1222 vaccination. The chain couples TRBV3-1 (or the pseudogene TRBV3-2) to TRBJ2-5; D is unclear. CDR3 coding DNA: TGTGCCAGCAGCCAAGAACTGGTGAGGACCCAGTACTTC. Translation: CASSQELVRTQYF.